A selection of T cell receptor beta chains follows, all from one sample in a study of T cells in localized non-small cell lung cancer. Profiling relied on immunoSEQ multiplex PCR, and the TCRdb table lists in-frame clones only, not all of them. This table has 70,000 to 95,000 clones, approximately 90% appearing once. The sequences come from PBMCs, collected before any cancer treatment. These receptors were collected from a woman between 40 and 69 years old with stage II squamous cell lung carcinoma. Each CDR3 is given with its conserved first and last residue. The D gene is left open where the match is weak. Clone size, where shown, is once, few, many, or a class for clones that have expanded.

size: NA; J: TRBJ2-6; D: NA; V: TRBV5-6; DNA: TGTGCCAGCAGCTATGGAGGTGGCTCTGGGGCCAACGTCCTGACTTTC; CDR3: CASSYGGGSGANVLTF
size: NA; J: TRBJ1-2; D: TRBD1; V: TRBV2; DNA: TGTGCCAGCAGTCAGACAGGGTTCTATGGCTACACCTTC; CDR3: CASSQTGFYGYTF
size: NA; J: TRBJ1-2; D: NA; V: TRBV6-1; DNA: TGTGCCAGCAGTGCCTCAGGGGCAGATGATGGCTACACCTTC; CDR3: CASSASGADDGYTF
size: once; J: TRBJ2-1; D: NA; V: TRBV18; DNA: TGTGCCAGCTCACCAACCAGTGCAGGGATCAATGAGCAGTTCTTC; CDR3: CASSPTSAGINEQFF
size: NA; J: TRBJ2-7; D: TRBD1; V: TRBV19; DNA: TGTGCCAGTAGTGGGGACAGGCAATCCTACGAGCAGTACTTC; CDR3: CASSGDRQSYEQYF
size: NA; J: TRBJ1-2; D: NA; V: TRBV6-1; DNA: TGTGCCAGCAGTGAAACCGGCTACACCTTC; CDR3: CASSETGYTF
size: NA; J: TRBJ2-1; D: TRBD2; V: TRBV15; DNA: TGTGCCACCAGCAGTCCCGGGACTAGCGGCTACAATGAGCAGTTCTTC; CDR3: CATSSPGTSGYNEQFF
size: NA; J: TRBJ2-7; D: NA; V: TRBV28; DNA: TGTGCCAGCACCAAACAGGGCTACGAGCAGTACTTC; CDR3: CASTKQGYEQYF
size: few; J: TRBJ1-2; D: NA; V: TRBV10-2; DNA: TGCGCCAGCACCACCGGGGGGCCGCAGTATGGCTACACCTTC; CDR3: CASTTGGPQYGYTF
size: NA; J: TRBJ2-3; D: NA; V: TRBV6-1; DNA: TGTGCCAGCAGTGGGACTATTGGAAGGTTCACAGATACGCAGTATTTT; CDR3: CASSGTIGRFTDTQYF
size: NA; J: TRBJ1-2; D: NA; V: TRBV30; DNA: TGTGCCTGGACCATACCCGGACAGCTCGGATATGGCTACACCTTC; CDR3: CAWTIPGQLGYGYTF
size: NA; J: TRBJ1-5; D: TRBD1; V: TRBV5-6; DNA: TGTGCCAGCAGCTTTGGAGATAACAGGGGGAATCAGCCCCAGCATTTT; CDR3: CASSFGDNRGNQPQHF
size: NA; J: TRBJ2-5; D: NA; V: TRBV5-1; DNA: TGCGCCAGCAGCTTAGGAGGGGTCCAAGAGACCCAGTACTTC; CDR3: CASSLGGVQETQYF
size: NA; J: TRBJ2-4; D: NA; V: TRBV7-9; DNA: TGTGCCAGCAGCTCCCCCAAAAACATTCAGTACTTC; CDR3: CASSSPKNIQYF
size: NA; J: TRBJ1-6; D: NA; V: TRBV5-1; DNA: TGCGCCAGCAGCTTGGGTAGGGGGTCGGGTAATTCACCCCTCCACTTT; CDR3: CASSLGRGSGNSPLHF
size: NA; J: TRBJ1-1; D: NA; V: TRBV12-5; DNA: TGTGCTAGTGGTTTGGTAATGGGTCTTGAAGCTTTCTTT; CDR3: CASGLVMGLEAFF
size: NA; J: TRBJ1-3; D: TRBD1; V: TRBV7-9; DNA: TGTGCCAGCAGCCCCGGAGGACAGGGAATTAGTGGAAACACCATATATTTT; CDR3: CASSPGGQGISGNTIYF
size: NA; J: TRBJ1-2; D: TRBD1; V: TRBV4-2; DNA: TGTGCCAGCAGCCAACCGGGACAGGGGGCGCCTAACTATGGCTACACCTTC; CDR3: CASSQPGQGAPNYGYTF
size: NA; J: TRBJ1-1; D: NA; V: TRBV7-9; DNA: TGTGCCAGCAGCGAACTCAGGGCCCAGGCGAACACTGAAGCTTTCTTT; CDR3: CASSELRAQANTEAFF
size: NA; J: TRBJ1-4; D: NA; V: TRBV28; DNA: TGTGCCAGCAGCCCGGGGGGGGGACTTACTAATGAAAAACTGTTTTTT; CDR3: CASSPGGGLTNEKLFF
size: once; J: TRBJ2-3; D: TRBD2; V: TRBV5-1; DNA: TGCGCCAGCAGCTCGCTAGCGGCAGATACGCAGTATTTT; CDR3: CASSSLAADTQYF
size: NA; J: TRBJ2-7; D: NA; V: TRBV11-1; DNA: TGTGCCAGCAGCTTAGAGTCTGCGGGCGGCAGATCCTACGAGCAGTACTTC; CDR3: CASSLESAGGRSYEQYF
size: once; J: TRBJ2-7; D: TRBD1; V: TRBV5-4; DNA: TGTGCCAGCAGCTTAAGACAGGGGGCGGACGAGCAGTACTTC; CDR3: CASSLRQGADEQYF